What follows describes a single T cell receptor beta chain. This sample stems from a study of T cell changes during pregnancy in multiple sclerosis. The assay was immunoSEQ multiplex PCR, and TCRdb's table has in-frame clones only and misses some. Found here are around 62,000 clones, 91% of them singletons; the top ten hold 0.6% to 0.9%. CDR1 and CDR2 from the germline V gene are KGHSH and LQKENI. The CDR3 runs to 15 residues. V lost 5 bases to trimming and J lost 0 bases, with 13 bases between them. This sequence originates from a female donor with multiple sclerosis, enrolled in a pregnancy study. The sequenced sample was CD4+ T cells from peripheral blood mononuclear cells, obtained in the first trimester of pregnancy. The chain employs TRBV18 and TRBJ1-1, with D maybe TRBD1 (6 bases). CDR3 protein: CASSDQGLMNTEAFF. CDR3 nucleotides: TGTGCCAGCTCAGATCAGGGGCTAATGAACACTGAAGCTTTCTTT.